The source of this T cell receptor (beta chain) is a study of blood T cells in healthy people across ages. The use of a sample-barcoded 5' primer and a J-beta primer mix characterized a second PCR of 7 to 11 cycles. MiXCR, applied by TCRdb to the 5' RACE reads, yields one record per CDR3 protein. The sample lists some 700,000 distinct CDR3 sequences; roughly 45% were seen once. The CDR3 sequence is 15 residues long. Looked up from germline, CDR1 is LGHNA and CDR2 is YSLEER. The people who gave samples were healthy Caucasians from Russia, aged roughly 6 to 95. Note on this clonotype: One end of the junction varies from germline; a read error may be responsible.

The sample was blood. The rearrangement uses TRBV4-3 and TRBJ2-1, with D tentatively TRBD2 (5 bases). The origin of this receptor is an older woman in good health. The DNA of the CDR3 is TGCACCAGCAGCAAAGACACTGCGGGCTACAATGAGCAGTTCTTC. Its translation is CTSSKDTAGYNEQFF.